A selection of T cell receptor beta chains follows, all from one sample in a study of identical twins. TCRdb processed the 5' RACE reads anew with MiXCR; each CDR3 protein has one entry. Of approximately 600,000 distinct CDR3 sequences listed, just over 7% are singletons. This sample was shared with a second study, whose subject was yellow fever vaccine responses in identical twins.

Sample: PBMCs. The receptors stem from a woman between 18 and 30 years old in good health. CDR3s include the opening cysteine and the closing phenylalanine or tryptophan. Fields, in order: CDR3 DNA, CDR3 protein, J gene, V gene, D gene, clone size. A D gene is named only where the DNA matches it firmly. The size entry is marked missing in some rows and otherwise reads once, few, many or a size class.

CDR3 DNA: TGTGCCAGCAGTGAAGGTCAGGGCATGAACACTGAAGCTTTCTTT; CDR3 protein: CASSEGQGMNTEAFF; J gene: TRBJ1-1; V gene: TRBV2; D gene: NA; clone size: NA
CDR3 DNA: TGTGCCAGCAGCCAACAAGCGGGCCGGGAGCAGTTCTTC; CDR3 protein: CASSQQAGREQFF; J gene: TRBJ2-1; V gene: TRBV3-1; D gene: NA; clone size: NA
CDR3 DNA: TGTGCCAGCAGCCCCCCCGAAGCCGAGTGGCAGTACTTC; CDR3 protein: CASSPPEAEWQYF; J gene: TRBJ2-7; V gene: TRBV13; D gene: NA; clone size: NA
CDR3 DNA: TGTGCCAGCAGGCGATGGACAGGGGATGAGGAGCAGTACTTC; CDR3 protein: CASRRWTGDEEQYF; J gene: TRBJ2-7; V gene: TRBV28; D gene: TRBD1; clone size: few
CDR3 DNA: TGTGCCAGCCTTAAGGGACAGGGGACCTCTGGGGCCAACGTCCTGACTTTC; CDR3 protein: CASLKGQGTSGANVLTF; J gene: TRBJ2-6; V gene: TRBV7-9; D gene: TRBD1; clone size: few
CDR3 DNA: TGCGCCAGCAGCGCTGGACAGGGTATGTACGAGCAGTACTTC; CDR3 protein: CASSAGQGMYEQYF; J gene: TRBJ2-7; V gene: TRBV5-1; D gene: TRBD1; clone size: few
CDR3 DNA: TGCAGCGTCAAAAACAGGGTGGTCCAAGAGACCCAGTACTTC; CDR3 protein: CSVKNRVVQETQYF; J gene: TRBJ2-5; V gene: TRBV29-1; D gene: NA; clone size: few
CDR3 DNA: TGTGCCAGCAGCGCCCCCCCGGGCCGCACGAACACCGGGGAGCTGTTTTTT; CDR3 protein: CASSAPPGRTNTGELFF; J gene: TRBJ2-2; V gene: TRBV7-2; D gene: NA; clone size: many
CDR3 DNA: TGTGCCAGCAGCCAAGGACTAGCGGGAGCAAGCATTCAGTACTTC; CDR3 protein: CASSQGLAGASIQYF; J gene: TRBJ2-4; V gene: TRBV3-1; D gene: TRBD2; clone size: few
CDR3 DNA: TGTGCCAGCAGAGGAAAGACAGGGAACAATCAGCCCCAGCATTTT; CDR3 protein: CASRGKTGNNQPQHF; J gene: TRBJ1-5; V gene: TRBV6-1; D gene: TRBD1; clone size: many
CDR3 DNA: TGTGCCAGTAGTATAGATCTCCCTCGCGGTTATAGCAATCAGCCCCAGCATTTT; CDR3 protein: CASSIDLPRGYSNQPQHF; J gene: TRBJ1-5; V gene: TRBV19; D gene: NA; clone size: NA
CDR3 DNA: TGCAGTGCGCGGTCGGGGGACGAGGCCCAGTACTTC; CDR3 protein: CSARSGDEAQYF; J gene: TRBJ2-5; V gene: TRBV20-1; D gene: NA; clone size: once
CDR3 DNA: TGTGCCAGCAGTGAAGTCGATAGTGGGGGGACCCAGTACTTC; CDR3 protein: CASSEVDSGGTQYF; J gene: TRBJ2-5; V gene: TRBV6-1; D gene: NA; clone size: few
CDR3 DNA: TGTGCCAGCTCACCACAATCAGGGGGGCACCAAGAGACCCAGTACTTC; CDR3 protein: CASSPQSGGHQETQYF; J gene: TRBJ2-5; V gene: TRBV18; D gene: NA; clone size: many
CDR3 DNA: TGTGCCAGCAGTATCGGGACAGGGGATTACAATGAGCAGTTCTTC; CDR3 protein: CASSIGTGDYNEQFF; J gene: TRBJ2-1; V gene: TRBV27; D gene: TRBD1; clone size: NA
CDR3 DNA: TGCAGCGTTGAGCGGGGGATTTCCTACAATGAGCAGTTCTTC; CDR3 protein: CSVERGISYNEQFF; J gene: TRBJ2-1; V gene: TRBV29-1; D gene: TRBD2; clone size: many
CDR3 DNA: TGTGCCAGCAGCGACGATGGCTACACCTTC; CDR3 protein: CASSDDGYTF; J gene: TRBJ1-2; V gene: TRBV28; D gene: NA; clone size: few
CDR3 DNA: TGCGCCAGCAGCGCATACACACAGGGGGCGAGGGAGACCCAGTACTTC; CDR3 protein: CASSAYTQGARETQYF; J gene: TRBJ2-5; V gene: TRBV5-1; D gene: TRBD1; clone size: NA
CDR3 DNA: TGTGCCAGCAGTTTATACGTGGAGCCTAGCACAGATACGCAGTATTTT; CDR3 protein: CASSLYVEPSTDTQYF; J gene: TRBJ2-3; V gene: TRBV28; D gene: NA; clone size: NA
CDR3 DNA: TGCGCCAGCAGTGCGTCAGGCCGGGAAGAGACCCAGTACTTC; CDR3 protein: CASSASGREETQYF; J gene: TRBJ2-5; V gene: TRBV5-1; D gene: NA; clone size: few
CDR3 DNA: TGTGCCAGCAGTCGTACGGGACTAGCGGGAGGGTCAGATACGCAGTATTTT; CDR3 protein: CASSRTGLAGGSDTQYF; J gene: TRBJ2-3; V gene: TRBV6-1; D gene: TRBD2; clone size: NA
CDR3 DNA: TGTGCCAGCAGCCTGATCTACAATGAGCAGTTCTTC; CDR3 protein: CASSLIYNEQFF; J gene: TRBJ2-1; V gene: TRBV7-9; D gene: NA; clone size: many
CDR3 DNA: TGTGCCAGCAGCCAAGAAGCGACCTACGAGCAGTACTTC; CDR3 protein: CASSQEATYEQYF; J gene: TRBJ2-7; V gene: TRBV3-1; D gene: NA; clone size: NA
CDR3 DNA: TGTGCCAGCAGCCAAGATCGGTCAGGGACAGGGGGCCGGTACGAGCAGTACTTC; CDR3 protein: CASSQDRSGTGGRYEQYF; J gene: TRBJ2-7; V gene: TRBV3-1; D gene: TRBD1; clone size: few
CDR3 DNA: TGTGCCAGCAGCTTGATTAGCGGGAGCAGTGATGAGCAGTTCTTC; CDR3 protein: CASSLISGSSDEQFF; J gene: TRBJ2-1; V gene: TRBV13; D gene: TRBD2; clone size: few
CDR3 DNA: TGTGCCAGCAGTTTTGGACAGGGCTACCAGCCCCAGCATTTT; CDR3 protein: CASSFGQGYQPQHF; J gene: TRBJ1-5; V gene: TRBV12-3/TRBV12-4; D gene: TRBD1; clone size: many
CDR3 DNA: TGTGCCAGCAGCCAAGAAGGCAGGGACACCGGGGAGCTGTTTTTT; CDR3 protein: CASSQEGRDTGELFF; J gene: TRBJ2-2; V gene: TRBV3-1; D gene: NA; clone size: many
CDR3 DNA: TGTGCCAGCAGAAGCGGGAGAACCGGGGAGCTGTTTTTT; CDR3 protein: CASRSGRTGELFF; J gene: TRBJ2-2; V gene: TRBV14; D gene: TRBD2; clone size: many
CDR3 DNA: TGTGCCAGCAGCCCGGGGTTCACAGTGAGCGAAAAACTGTTTTTT; CDR3 protein: CASSPGFTVSEKLFF; J gene: TRBJ1-4; V gene: TRBV7-2; D gene: NA; clone size: many
CDR3 DNA: TGCGCCAGCAGGGAGGGGGGGGTTGAAAAACTGTTTTTT; CDR3 protein: CASREGGVEKLFF; J gene: TRBJ1-4; V gene: TRBV4-1; D gene: NA; clone size: few
CDR3 DNA: TGTGCCAGCAGTTACACCGTTCTAGGGGATACGCAGTATTTT; CDR3 protein: CASSYTVLGDTQYF; J gene: TRBJ2-3; V gene: TRBV6-2/TRBV6-3; D gene: NA; clone size: many
CDR3 DNA: TGTGCCAGCAGTCGGACAGGACCATGGGCCGGGGAGCTGTTTTTT; CDR3 protein: CASSRTGPWAGELFF; J gene: TRBJ2-2; V gene: TRBV11-2; D gene: TRBD1; clone size: many
CDR3 DNA: TGCAGTGCTAGAGATATCCCGTCCCAAGAGACCCAGTACTTC; CDR3 protein: CSARDIPSQETQYF; J gene: TRBJ2-5; V gene: TRBV20-1; D gene: NA; clone size: few
CDR3 DNA: TGTGCCAGCAGCAAAGTGGGCGAAGCGGCGGGTGAGCAGTTCTTC; CDR3 protein: CASSKVGEAAGEQFF; J gene: TRBJ2-1; V gene: TRBV21-1; D gene: NA; clone size: NA
CDR3 DNA: TGCAGTGCTAGGACTAGCGGGACCGGTAAACCCGGGGAGCTGTTTTTT; CDR3 protein: CSARTSGTGKPGELFF; J gene: TRBJ2-2; V gene: TRBV20-1; D gene: TRBD2; clone size: many
CDR3 DNA: TGTGCCAGCAGTACCGTGAGGGGGACCGGCGCAGATACGCAGTATTTT; CDR3 protein: CASSTVRGTGADTQYF; J gene: TRBJ2-3; V gene: TRBV6-1; D gene: NA; clone size: many
CDR3 DNA: TGTGCCAGCAGCCAAGATCTACAGGATTATGGCTACACCTTC; CDR3 protein: CASSQDLQDYGYTF; J gene: TRBJ1-2; V gene: TRBV3-1; D gene: NA; clone size: many
CDR3 DNA: TGTGCCAGCACAATAGAGGGACTAGCGGGCCGATCCTACGAGCAGTACTTC; CDR3 protein: CASTIEGLAGRSYEQYF; J gene: TRBJ2-7; V gene: TRBV28; D gene: TRBD2; clone size: NA
CDR3 DNA: TGCAGTGCTAGAGAAGGGGATCAGCCCCAGCATTTT; CDR3 protein: CSAREGDQPQHF; J gene: TRBJ1-5; V gene: TRBV20-1; D gene: NA; clone size: NA
CDR3 DNA: TGTGCCAGCAGATCCACGGGACCTCGGGGCTATGGCTACACCTTC; CDR3 protein: CASRSTGPRGYGYTF; J gene: TRBJ1-2; V gene: TRBV27; D gene: NA; clone size: many
CDR3 DNA: TGTGCCAGCAGTGAACTAGCGGGGGGCGATACGCAGTATTTT; CDR3 protein: CASSELAGGDTQYF; J gene: TRBJ2-3; V gene: TRBV6-4; D gene: TRBD2; clone size: many
CDR3 DNA: TGCAGTGCCCTCCAGGGGGCATATGGCTACACCTTC; CDR3 protein: CSALQGAYGYTF; J gene: TRBJ1-2; V gene: TRBV20-1; D gene: TRBD1; clone size: NA
CDR3 DNA: TGCGCCAGCAGTGATTCGCGGGGGGCCTACGAGCAGTACTTC; CDR3 protein: CASSDSRGAYEQYF; J gene: TRBJ2-7; V gene: TRBV10-1; D gene: TRBD2; clone size: few
CDR3 DNA: TGTGCCAGCAGTTACTCGGGACTAGCGGTCGGGGAGCTGTTTTTT; CDR3 protein: CASSYSGLAVGELFF; J gene: TRBJ2-2; V gene: TRBV6-5; D gene: TRBD2; clone size: NA
CDR3 DNA: TGTGCCAGCAGAGGGAGGGCAGAGGATAACGAGCAGTACTTC; CDR3 protein: CASRGRAEDNEQYF; J gene: TRBJ2-7; V gene: TRBV5-6; D gene: TRBD2; clone size: few
CDR3 DNA: TGTGCCAGCAGCAACACCAATGAGCAGTTCTTC; CDR3 protein: CASSNTNEQFF; J gene: TRBJ2-1; V gene: TRBV7-3; D gene: NA; clone size: many
CDR3 DNA: TGTGCTAGTGGCCCCGGGACAGGGGGCACAGATACGCAGTATTTT; CDR3 protein: CASGPGTGGTDTQYF; J gene: TRBJ2-3; V gene: TRBV12-5; D gene: TRBD1; clone size: few
CDR3 DNA: TGTGCCAGCGGTTCACGCGGGAGCACTGAAGCTTTCTTT; CDR3 protein: CASGSRGSTEAFF; J gene: TRBJ1-1; V gene: TRBV12-3/TRBV12-4; D gene: NA; clone size: many
CDR3 DNA: TGTGCCAGCAGTAACACGGGACACAGGGGTCAGCCCCAGCATTTT; CDR3 protein: CASSNTGHRGQPQHF; J gene: TRBJ1-5; V gene: TRBV6-5; D gene: TRBD1; clone size: NA
CDR3 DNA: TGTGCCAGCAGGGCTTCCACGCAGTATTTT; CDR3 protein: CASRASTQYF; J gene: TRBJ2-3; V gene: TRBV2; D gene: NA; clone size: NA
CDR3 DNA: TGTGCCAGCAGTTCAGGTGGGGCCAACGTCCTGACTTTC; CDR3 protein: CASSSGGANVLTF; J gene: TRBJ2-6; V gene: TRBV27; D gene: NA; clone size: few
CDR3 DNA: TGCAGCCTAGTGGGTCTCCAAGAGACCCAGTACTTC; CDR3 protein: CSLVGLQETQYF; J gene: TRBJ2-5; V gene: TRBV20-1; D gene: NA; clone size: NA
CDR3 DNA: TGTGCCAGCAGCCGGTTGGGCACTTACACCGGGGAGCTGTTTTTT; CDR3 protein: CASSRLGTYTGELFF; J gene: TRBJ2-2; V gene: TRBV3-1; D gene: NA; clone size: few